This T cell receptor beta chain originates from a study of long-term antiretroviral therapy in people with HIV. Study-wide points: No data were available on ART adherence, viral resistance or therapy changes.

Every donor had one or more pre-ART and two or more post-ART PBMC samples. Each HIV-infected participant was given treatment in the United States. A note on this clone: The antigen is undetermined.

Losses at the gene ends were 4 bases for V and 3 bases for J; bases not matched to a gene: 5. This CDR3 spans 14 amino acids. Germline values: CDR1 SGHDT, CDR2 YYEEEE. At the survey level, the v3.0 immunoSEQ assay was run. Sequencing targeted about 40,000-50,000 T-cell genomes per sample. Measured with immunoSEQ multiplex PCR; TCRdb has only the in-frame clones, and not every one. This table holds about 48,000 clones, 84% found once. This clonotype originated in a woman aged 18 to 35 with HIV. The source was unsorted PBMCs, collected 0.8 years after starting antiretroviral therapy. V usage is TRBV5-6 and J usage is TRBJ2-3; 7 bases match TRBD1. CDR3 nucleotides: TGTGCCAGCAGCGTAGAGGACAGGACAGATACGCAGTATTTT. Its translation: CASSVEDRTDTQYF.